The 9 T cell receptor beta chains below were found in one sample sequenced in a study of cytomegalovirus exposure and HLA in healthy donors. PCR amplification relied on 60 Vbeta primers (plus 13 Jbeta primers). Profiling relied on immunoSEQ multiplex PCR, and the TCRdb table lists in-frame clones only, not all of them. The table shows about 170,000 clones, with approximately 84% occurring only once. The sequenced material came from PBMCs. Every receptor here comes from a woman aged 50 to 65 in good health and CMV-seropositive.

The J gene is TRBJ1-5, the V gene TRBV7-8; 7 bases align to TRBD1. Looked up from germline, CDR1 is SGHVS and CDR2 is FQNEAQ. This CDR3 is built from 14 residues. J lost 8 bases, V lost 1 base, and 5 bases had no gene match. This CDR3 is CASSLGQGVKPQHF. CDR3 bases: TGTGCCAGCAGCTTAGGACAGGGAGTGAAGCCCCAGCATTTT.

This chain joins TRBV14 and TRBJ2-2; 11 bases are shared with TRBD2. With V trimmed by 2 bases and J by 8 bases, 7 bases remained unmatched. This CDR3 contains 16 residues. From germline, CDR1 is SGHDN and CDR2 FVKESK. Written as DNA, the CDR3 is TGTGCCAGCAGCCAAAGGCTAGCGGGAGGTTTTGGGGAGCTGTTTTTT. As protein: CASSQRLAGGFGELFF. The complete variable domain, with remaining parts taken from reference TRBV14 and TRBJ2-2, reads EAGVTQFPSHSVIEKGQTVTLRCDPISGHDNLYWYRRVMGKEIKFLLHFVKESKQDESGMPNNRFLAERTGGTYSTLKVQPAELEDSGVYFCASSQRLAGGFGELFFGEGSRLTVL.

The V and J genes are TRBV7-2 and TRBJ1-1; D is undetermined. Trimming stripped 2 bases from V and 8 bases from J, with 9 bases between. The CDR3 contains 12 residues. Germline V CDR1 and CDR2: SGHTA, FQGNSA. The CDR3 sequence is CASSLPSVEAFF. Here the CDR3 DNA reads TGTGCCAGCAGCTTACCGAGCGTAGAAGCTTTCTTT. Supplemented by reference TRBV7-2 and TRBJ1-1, the full variable domain reads GAGVSQSPSNKVTEKGKDVELRCDPISGHTALYWYRQSLGQGLEFLIYFQGNSAPDKSGLPSDRFSAERTGGSVSTLTIQRTQQEDSAVYLCASSLPSVEAFFGQGTRLTVV.

This clone was picked up a small number of times. The chain joins TRBV4-3 to TRBJ2-3; 8 nucleotides line up with TRBD2. Germline loops: CDR1 LGHNA, CDR2 YSLEER. Trimming cost V 1 base and J 1 base; bases outside gene matches: 4. This CDR3 comprises 16 residues. DNA for the CDR3: TGCGCCAGCAGCCAAGCACTAGCGGATGGCACAGATACGCAGTATTTT. As protein: CASSQALADGTDTQYF.

About this clone: Other nucleotide sequences from this sample produce the same CDR3. For the CDR3, the DNA is TGTGCCAGCAGCTTGGGGACAGGGTCTGGCTACACCTTC. Encoded protein: CASSLGTGSGYTF. The V and J genes are TRBV5-8 and TRBJ1-2; 8 nucleotides agree with TRBD1. The V and J ends lost 0 bases and 7 bases, in that order; junction bases with no gene match: 2. This CDR3 has 13 amino acids. The germline V gene has CDR1 SGHTS and CDR2 YDEGEE. The whole variable domain, remainder taken from reference TRBV5-8 and TRBJ1-2, is EAGVTQSPTHLIKTRGQQATLRCSPISGHTSVYWYQQALGLGLQFLLWYDEGEERNRGNFPPRFSGRQFPNYSSELNVNALELEDSALYLCASSLGTGSGYTFGSGTRLTVV.

The CDR3 region is CASSLMGLAGAPDTQYF. DNA of the CDR3: TGTGCCAGCAGCTTAATGGGACTAGCGGGGGCACCAGATACGCAGTATTTT. The genes are TRBV7-8 and TRBJ2-3, with 14 bases identical to TRBD2. Germline trimming cut 2 bases from V and 4 bases from J; bases unmatched to any gene: 5. The CDR3 runs to 17 residues. The germline CDR1 and CDR2 sequences are SGHVS and FQNEAQ.

This clone was observed once. This sequence joins TRBV10-3 and TRBJ1-2; 10 nucleotides match TRBD1. The trim removed 4 bases at V and 2 bases at J, leaving 4 bases unmatched. CDR1 is ENHRY, CDR2 SYGVKD, per germline. The CDR3 is 15 residues long. Written as DNA, the CDR3 is TGTGCCATCAGTGGACAGGGGGCGGGGAACTATGGCTACACCTTC. Encoded protein: CAISGQGAGNYGYTF.

The chain uses TRBV27 and TRBJ2-7; 10 bases are shared with TRBD2. The junction had 10 bases not matched to a gene; V was cut back by 6 bases and J by 5 bases. The germline V gene has CDR1 MNHEY and CDR2 SMNVEV (reference sequence). The CDR3 runs to 15 residues. The CDR3 loop is CASRETSGRGNEQYF. For the CDR3, the DNA is TGTGCCAGCAGGGAAACCAGCGGGAGGGGTAACGAGCAGTACTTC.

The J gene is TRBJ1-2, the V gene TRBV30; TRBD1 matches 11 bases. Unmatched junction bases numbered 2, after V lost 3 bases and J lost 2 bases. The germline CDR1 and CDR2 sequences are GTSNPN and SVGIG (reference sequence). The CDR3 has 14 residues. CDR3 bases: TGTGCCTGGAGGGGGACAGGGGGAAACTATGGCTACACCTTC. This sequence encodes CAWRGTGGNYGYTF.